This TCR beta chain was identified in a study of blood T cell repertoires in COVID-19. At the level of the study: The samples span acute and convalescent COVID-19 from the United States, Italy and Spain.

This CDR3 is built from 15 residues. From germline, CDR1 is SGHKS and CDR2 YYEKEE (reference sequence). Trimming shortened V by 4 bases and J by 1 base, and 14 bases separated the two germline ends. Data came from immunoSEQ multiplex PCR; TCRdb stores just in-frame clones and leaves some out. Among some 500,000 clones, approximately 88% were seen once, and the ten largest hold about 2%. In assigning cohorts, the study relied on participant-reported clinical history. The chain joins TRBV5-5 to TRBJ1-1; tentative D call: TRBD1 (6 bases). The receptor's source is a woman aged 40 to 50 who had recovered from COVID-19. Material for sequencing was PBMCs or T cells enriched from blood (not recorded which). CDR3 protein: CASSTPKQGNTEAFF. In DNA, the CDR3 is TGTGCCAGCAGCACCCCCAAACAGGGGAACACTGAAGCTTTCTTT.